This T cell receptor beta chain came from a study of T-cell reconstitution after alpha-beta-depleted transplantation in children (TCRdb year 2016). For the study in its entirety: Using TCR repertoire profiling, the study quantitatively followed how T-cell immune reconstitution unfolded in children after TCRalphabeta/CD19-depleted allogeneic hematopoietic cell transplantation. The research as a whole found: Over the following months the frequencies of hyperexpanded clones went down, and after one year T-cell counts and TCRbeta diversity were mostly credited to newly produced T cells. About two months after transplant, the apparently early recovery of alphabetaT-cell counts reportedly depended on just several hundred clones that had expanded rapidly and came from non-depleted graft cells. The high TCRbeta diversity at day 60 in some patients was ascribed to recipient T cells and intrathymic progenitors that had survived conditioning.

In the paper's terms, the treatment or condition label means: allogeneic hematopoietic cell transplantation with graft depleted of TCRalphabeta T cells and CD19 B cells. The children who served as transplant recipients had been given grafts of TCRalphabeta/CD19-depleted allogeneic hematopoietic cells. Libraries were prepared through PCR. The sequencer listed for this sample is Illumina HiSeq 2500. TCR library preparation used molecular barcoding, with unique molecular identifiers applied to normalize quantification of the TCRbeta repertoire. TCRdb itself trimmed the public reads at Q25 with fastp, ran MiXCR and retained productive beta chains. Records with the same CDR3 protein are collapsed into one entry carrying the most frequent genes and DNA. The sample profile shows around 64,000 distinct CDR3 sequences; roughly a tenth of them were found once. The ten largest account for about 12% of the sample.

The table lists this clonotype with many counts. The target of this receptor is not known. Base qualities are not at hand, and no much larger clone is one base apart. Sequencing used PBMCs, obtained before TCRalphabeta/CD19-depleted stem cell transplant. The clonotype originates from a boy between 10 and 17 years old with acute myeloid leukemia, due to receive a stem cell transplant.

The CDR3 region reads CASRGLGSTGELFF. The DNA reads TGTGCCAGCAGGGGGCTGGGGTCCACCGGGGAGCTGTTTTTT. The sequence links TRBV6-4 to TRBJ2-2; the D segment could be TRBD1, given 5 matching bases. Counted from cysteine to phenylalanine, this CDR3 has 14 amino acids. Just CDR3 DNA is preserved here, 42 bases in frame from base 1. Trimming at the junction amounts to 6 bases on V and 4 bases on J, and the germline ends lie 12 bases apart. CDR1 MRHNA and CDR2 SNTAGT are derived from the germline V gene.